The clone carrying this TCR beta chain appeared many times. The investigators amplified TCR beta CDR3 regions from RNA transcripts. Using the HTBI primer set, a first-round RT-PCR was run on the TCR CDR3. TCRdb re-called the multiplex PCR reads with MiXCR, one entry per CDR3 protein. The table lists about 380,000 distinct CDR3 sequences, around an eighth of them singletons. This sample stems from a study of T cells in Graves' hyperthyroidism and ophthalmopathy. Germline lookup yields CDR1 MNHEY and CDR2 SMNVEV (reference sequence). The CDR3 has 18 residues. Unmatched junction bases numbered 8, after V lost 2 bases and J lost 5 bases.

Input material: blood. This TCR derives from a man between 25 and 39 years old with Graves' hyperthyroidism that later progressed to Graves' ophthalmopathy. The chain joins TRBV27 to TRBJ2-3, with 15 bases matching TRBD2. The DNA of the CDR3 is TGTGCCAGCAGTTTAAGGACTAGCGGGGGGGCCTCCCTAGATACGCAGTATTTT. Amino acids: CASSLRTSGGASLDTQYF.